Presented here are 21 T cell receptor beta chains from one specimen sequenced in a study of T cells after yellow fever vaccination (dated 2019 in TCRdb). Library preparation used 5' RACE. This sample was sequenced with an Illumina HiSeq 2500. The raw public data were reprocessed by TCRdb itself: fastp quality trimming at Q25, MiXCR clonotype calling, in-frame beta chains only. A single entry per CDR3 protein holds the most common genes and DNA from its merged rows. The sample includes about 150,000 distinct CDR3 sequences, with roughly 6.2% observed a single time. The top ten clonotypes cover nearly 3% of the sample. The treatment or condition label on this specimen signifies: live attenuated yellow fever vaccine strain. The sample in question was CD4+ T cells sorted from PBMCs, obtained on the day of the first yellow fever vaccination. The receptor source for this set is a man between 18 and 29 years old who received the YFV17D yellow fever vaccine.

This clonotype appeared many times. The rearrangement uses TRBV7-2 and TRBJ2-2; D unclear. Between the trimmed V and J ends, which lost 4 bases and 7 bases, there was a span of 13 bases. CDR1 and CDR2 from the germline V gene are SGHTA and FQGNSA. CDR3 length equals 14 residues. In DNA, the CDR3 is TGTGCCAGCAGCTCCGACGGCGGAGTCGGGGAGCTGTTTTTT. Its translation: CASSSDGGVGELFF.

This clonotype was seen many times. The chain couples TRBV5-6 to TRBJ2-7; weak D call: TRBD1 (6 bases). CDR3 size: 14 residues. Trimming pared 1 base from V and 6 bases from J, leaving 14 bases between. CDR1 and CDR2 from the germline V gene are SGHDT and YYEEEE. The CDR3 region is CASSLPGVLREQYF. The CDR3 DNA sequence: TGTGCCAGCAGCTTGCCAGGGGTCCTTCGCGAGCAGTACTTC.

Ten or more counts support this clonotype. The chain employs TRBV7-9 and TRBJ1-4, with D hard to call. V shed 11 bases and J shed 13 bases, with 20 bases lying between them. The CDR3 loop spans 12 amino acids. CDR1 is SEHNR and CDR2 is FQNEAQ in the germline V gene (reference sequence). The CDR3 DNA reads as TGTGCCTACGACTTATCGCAGTCTACACTGTTTTTT. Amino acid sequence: CAYDLSQSTLFF.

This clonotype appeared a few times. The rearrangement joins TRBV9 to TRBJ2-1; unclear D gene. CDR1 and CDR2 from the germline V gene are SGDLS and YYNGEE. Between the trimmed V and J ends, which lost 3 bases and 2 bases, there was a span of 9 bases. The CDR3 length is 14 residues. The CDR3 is CASSEGSPYNEQFF. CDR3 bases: TGTGCCAGCAGCGAGGGCTCTCCCTACAATGAGCAGTTCTTC. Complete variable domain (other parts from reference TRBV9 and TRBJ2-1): DSGVTQTPKHLITATGQRVTLRCSPRSGDLSVYWYQQSLDQGLQFLIQYYNGEERAKGNILERFSAQQFPDLHSELNLSSLELGDSALYFCASSEGSPYNEQFFGPGTRLTVL.

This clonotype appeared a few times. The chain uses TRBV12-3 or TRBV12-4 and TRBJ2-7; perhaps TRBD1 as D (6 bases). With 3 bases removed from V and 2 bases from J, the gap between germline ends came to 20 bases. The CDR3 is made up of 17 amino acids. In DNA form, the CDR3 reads TGTGCCAGCAGTTTGACCCTCCGCAGGGGTGTCGCCTACGAGCAGTACTTC. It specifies CASSLTLRRGVAYEQYF.

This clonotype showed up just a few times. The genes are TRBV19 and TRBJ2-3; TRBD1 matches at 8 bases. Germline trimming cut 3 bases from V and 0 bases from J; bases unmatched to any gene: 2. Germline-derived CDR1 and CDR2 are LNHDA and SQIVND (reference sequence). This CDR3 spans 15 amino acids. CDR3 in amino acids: CASSMDRASTDTQYF. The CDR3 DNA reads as TGTGCCAGTAGTATGGACAGGGCGAGCACAGATACGCAGTATTTT.

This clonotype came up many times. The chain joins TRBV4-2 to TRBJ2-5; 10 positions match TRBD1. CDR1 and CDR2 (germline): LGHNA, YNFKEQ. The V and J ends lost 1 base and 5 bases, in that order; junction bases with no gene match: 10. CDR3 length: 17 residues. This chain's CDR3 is CASSQGMTGGEGETQYF. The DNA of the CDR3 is TGTGCCAGCAGCCAAGGCATGACAGGGGGCGAAGGGGAGACCCAGTACTTC.

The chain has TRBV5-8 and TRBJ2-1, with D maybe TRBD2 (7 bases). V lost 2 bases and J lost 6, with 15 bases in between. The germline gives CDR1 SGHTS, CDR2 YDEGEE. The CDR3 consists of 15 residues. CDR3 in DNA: TGTGCCAGCAGCTTCTTGAGGGGGGGCCTCAATGAGCAGTTCTTC. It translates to CASSFLRGGLNEQFF. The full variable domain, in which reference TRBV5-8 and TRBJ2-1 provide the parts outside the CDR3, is EAGVTQSPTHLIKTRGQQATLRCSPISGHTSVYWYQQALGLGLQFLLWYDEGEERNRGNFPPRFSGRQFPNYSSELNVNALELEDSALYLCASSFLRGGLNEQFFGPGTRLTVL.

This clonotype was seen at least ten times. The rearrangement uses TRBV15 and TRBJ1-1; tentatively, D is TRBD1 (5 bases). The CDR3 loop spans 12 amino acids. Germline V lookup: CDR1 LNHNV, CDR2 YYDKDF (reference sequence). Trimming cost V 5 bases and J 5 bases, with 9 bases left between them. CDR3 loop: CATSWGKTEAFF. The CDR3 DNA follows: TGTGCCACCAGCTGGGGGAAGACTGAAGCTTTCTTT.

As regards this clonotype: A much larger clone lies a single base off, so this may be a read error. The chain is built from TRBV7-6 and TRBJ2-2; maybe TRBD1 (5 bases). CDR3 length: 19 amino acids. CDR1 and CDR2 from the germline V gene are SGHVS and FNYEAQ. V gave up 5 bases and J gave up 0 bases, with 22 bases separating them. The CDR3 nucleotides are TGTGCCAGCAGCCTTAGTGGAGATGGACACCCTCCGAACACCGGGGAGCTGTTTTTT. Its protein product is CASSLSGDGHPPNTGELFF. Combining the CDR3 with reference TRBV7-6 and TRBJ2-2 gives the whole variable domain GAGVSQSPRYKVTKRGQDVALRCDPISGHVSLYWYRQALGQGPEFLTYFNYEAQQDKSGLPNDRFSAERPEGSISTLTIQRTEQRDSAMYRCASSLSGDGHPPNTGELFFGEGSRLTVL.

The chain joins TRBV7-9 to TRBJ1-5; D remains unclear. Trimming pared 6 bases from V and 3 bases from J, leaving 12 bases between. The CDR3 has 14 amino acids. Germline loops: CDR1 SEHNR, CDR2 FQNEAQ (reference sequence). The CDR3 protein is CASRKKGPNQPQHF. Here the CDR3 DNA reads TGTGCCAGCAGAAAGAAGGGCCCCAATCAGCCCCAGCATTTT.

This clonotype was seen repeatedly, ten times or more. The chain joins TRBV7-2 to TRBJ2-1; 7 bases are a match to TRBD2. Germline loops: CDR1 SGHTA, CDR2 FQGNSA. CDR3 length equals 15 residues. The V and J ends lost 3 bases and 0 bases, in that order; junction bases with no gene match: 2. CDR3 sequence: CASSFSGVSYNEQFF. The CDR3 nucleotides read TGTGCCAGCAGCTTCAGCGGGGTCTCCTACAATGAGCAGTTCTTC.

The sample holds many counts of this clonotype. For the CDR3, the DNA is TGTGCCAGCAGGCCCGGGAGGGGGTTCAATCAGCCCCAGCATTTT. Residues: CASRPGRGFNQPQHF. The chain links TRBV12-3 or TRBV12-4 to TRBJ1-5, with D perhaps matching TRBD1 (6 bases). V gave up 6 bases and J gave up 3 bases, with 15 bases separating them. The CDR3 extends over 15 amino acids.

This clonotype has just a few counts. The CDR3 is CASSETSGGGSDTQYF. The CDR3 DNA follows: TGTGCCAGCAGCGAAACCAGCGGGGGGGGCTCAGATACGCAGTATTTT. This chain joins TRBV7-3 and TRBJ2-3; TRBD2 matches 10 bases. With 5 bases clipped from V and 4 bases from J, the junction kept 9 bases outside the gene matches. Germline loops: CDR1 SGHTA, CDR2 FQGTGA. The CDR3 has 16 amino acids.

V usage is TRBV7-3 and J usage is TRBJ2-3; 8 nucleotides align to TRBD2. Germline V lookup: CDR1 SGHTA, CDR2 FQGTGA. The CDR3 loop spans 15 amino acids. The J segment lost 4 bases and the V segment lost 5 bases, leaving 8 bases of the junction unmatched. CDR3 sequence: CASSPGRGAADTQYF. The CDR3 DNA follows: TGTGCCAGCAGCCCAGGGCGGGGGGCGGCAGATACGCAGTATTTT. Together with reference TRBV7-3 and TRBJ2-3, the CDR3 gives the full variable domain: GAGVSQTPSNKVTEKGKYVELRCDPISGHTALYWYRQSLGQGPEFLIYFQGTGAADDSGLPNDRFFAVRPEGSVSTLKIQRTERGDSAVYLCASSPGRGAADTQYFGPGTRLTVL.

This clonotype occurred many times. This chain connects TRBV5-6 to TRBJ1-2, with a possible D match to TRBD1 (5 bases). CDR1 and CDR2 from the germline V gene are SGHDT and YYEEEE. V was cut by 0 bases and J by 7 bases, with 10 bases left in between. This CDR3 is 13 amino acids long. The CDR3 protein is CASSLGRGSGYTF. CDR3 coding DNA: TGTGCCAGCAGCTTGGGGCGGGGCTCTGGCTACACCTTC.

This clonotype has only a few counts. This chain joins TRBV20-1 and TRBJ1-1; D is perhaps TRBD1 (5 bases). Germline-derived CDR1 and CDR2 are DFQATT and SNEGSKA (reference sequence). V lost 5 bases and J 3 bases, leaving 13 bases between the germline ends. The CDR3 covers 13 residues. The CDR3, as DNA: TGCAGTGCTCCTCGGGTAGGGGACACTGAAGCTTTCTTT. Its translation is CSAPRVGDTEAFF.

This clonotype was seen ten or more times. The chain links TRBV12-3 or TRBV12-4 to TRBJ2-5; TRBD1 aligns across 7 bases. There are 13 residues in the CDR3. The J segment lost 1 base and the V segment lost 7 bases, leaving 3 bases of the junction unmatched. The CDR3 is CASIRTGQETQYF. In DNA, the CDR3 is TGTGCCAGCATCAGGACAGGCCAAGAGACCCAGTACTTC.

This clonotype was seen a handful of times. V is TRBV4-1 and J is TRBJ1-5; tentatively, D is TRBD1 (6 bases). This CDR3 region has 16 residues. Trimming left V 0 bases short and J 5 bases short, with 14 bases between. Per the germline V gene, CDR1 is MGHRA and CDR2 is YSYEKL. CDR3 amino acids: CASSQDLDSQHQPQHF. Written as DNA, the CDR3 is TGCGCCAGCAGCCAAGACTTGGACAGCCAACATCAGCCCCAGCATTTT.

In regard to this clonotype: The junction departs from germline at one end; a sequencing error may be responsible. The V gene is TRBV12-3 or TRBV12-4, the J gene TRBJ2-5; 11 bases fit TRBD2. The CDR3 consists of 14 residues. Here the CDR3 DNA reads TGTGCCAGCAGTCTAGCGGGGGGTCGCCGAACCCAGTACTTC. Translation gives CASSLAGGRRTQYF.

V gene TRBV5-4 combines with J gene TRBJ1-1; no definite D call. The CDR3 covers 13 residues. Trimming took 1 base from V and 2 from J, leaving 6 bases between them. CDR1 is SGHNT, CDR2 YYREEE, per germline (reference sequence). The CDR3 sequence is CASSLTDNTEAFF. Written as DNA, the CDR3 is TGTGCCAGCAGCTTGACAGACAACACTGAAGCTTTCTTT.